The rows below give T cell receptor beta chains drawn from one sample of a study of T cell responses to AZD1222 COVID-19 vaccine. Repertoires were generated with immunoSEQ multiplex PCR, while TCRdb's copy carries only in-frame clones and drops some. The data show 85,000 to 130,000 clones, with approximately 89% seen just once and 3% to 4% held by the top ten. The sample was peripheral blood, taken 28 days after the second dose of the MenACWY control vaccine. All receptors come from an adult who received the MenACWY meningococcal vaccine as a control. Both conserved end residues are part of each CDR3. Each record gives: clone size, D gene, V gene, J gene, CDR3 protein, CDR3 DNA. A D gene is named only where the DNA matches it firmly. The listing skips clone size in some rows; elsewhere it reads once, few, many or a size class.

.	.	TRBV24-1	TRBJ2-3	CATGGQTDTQYF	TGTGCCACCGGAGGGCAGACAGATACGCAGTATTTT
few	.	TRBV6-2/TRBV6-3	TRBJ1-4	CASSYPTSPGTAATNEKLFF	TGTGCCAGCAGTTACCCTACTTCCCCGGGGACGGCGGCAACTAATGAAAAACTGTTTTTT
.	.	TRBV28	TRBJ2-7	CASRTPRNHTYEQYF	TGTGCCAGCAGAACACCTCGCAACCACACCTACGAGCAGTACTTC
.	.	TRBV19	TRBJ1-5	CASSISNQPQHF	TGTGCCAGTAGTATATCCAATCAGCCCCAGCATTTT
.	.	TRBV3-1/TRBV3-2	TRBJ1-4	CASSQPGRELFF	TGTGCCAGCAGCCAACCTGGCAGAGAACTGTTTTTT
.	.	TRBV2	TRBJ1-2	CASSAGRLNYGYTF	TGTGCCAGCAGTGCTGGGCGGCTTAACTATGGCTACACCTTC
.	TRBD1	TRBV7-2	TRBJ1-2	CASSLASGQGYGYTF	TGTGCCAGCAGCTTAGCATCAGGACAGGGCTATGGCTACACCTTC
.	.	TRBV4-3	TRBJ1-1	CASSQGYRENTEAFF	TGCGCCAGCAGCCAAGGGTACAGGGAGAACACTGAAGCTTTCTTT
.	.	TRBV10-3	TRBJ1-5	CAISEGDQPQHF	TGTGCCATCAGTGAAGGAGATCAGCCCCAGCATTTT
.	.	TRBV3-1/TRBV3-2	TRBJ1-2	CASSQDVTTTYGYTF	TGTGCCAGCAGCCAAGACGTGACAACGACCTATGGCTACACCTTC
.	.	TRBV24-1	TRBJ2-6	CATSDMRAGANVLTF	TGTGCCACCAGTGATATGAGGGCTGGGGCCAACGTCCTGACTTTC
.	TRBD2	TRBV7-3	TRBJ2-1	CASSLLAGGGDEQFF	TGTGCCAGCAGCTTGTTAGCGGGGGGCGGCGATGAGCAGTTCTTC
.	.	TRBV12-3/TRBV12-4	TRBJ2-1	CASSPRTGNEQFF	TGTGCCAGCAGTCCCAGGACGGGGAATGAGCAGTTCTTC
.	.	TRBV24-1	TRBJ1-2	CATSDSRAFYGYTF	TGTGCCACCAGTGATTCACGGGCCTTCTATGGCTACACCTTC
few	.	TRBV28	TRBJ2-7	CASLEGGVQYEQYF	TGTGCCAGCCTGGAAGGGGGAGTCCAGTACGAGCAGTACTTC
.	TRBD1	TRBV7-3	TRBJ2-5	CASSSGQGEETQYF	TGTGCCAGCAGCTCCGGACAGGGGGAAGAGACCCAGTACTTC
.	TRBD2	TRBV11-2	TRBJ2-3	CASSIQRGRTDTQYF	TGTGCCAGCAGCATCCAGCGGGGGCGCACAGATACGCAGTATTTT
.	.	TRBV6-2/TRBV6-3	TRBJ2-1	CASSYHGAGGTYNEQFF	TGTGCCAGCAGTTACCATGGGGCAGGGGGGACCTACAATGAGCAGTTCTTC
once	.	TRBV6-2/TRBV6-3	TRBJ1-2	CASSLNGVIGYTF	TGTGCCAGCAGTTTGAACGGGGTGATTGGCTACACCTTC
.	TRBD2	TRBV28	TRBJ2-3	CASSLSISGLGADTQYF	TGTGCCAGCAGTCTATCAATTAGCGGGTTGGGCGCAGATACGCAGTATTTT
.	TRBD1	TRBV6-6	TRBJ2-7	CASSRSGQAFGNEQYF	TGTGCCAGCAGTCGATCGGGACAGGCTTTTGGGAACGAGCAGTACTTC
.	.	TRBV30	TRBJ1-4	CAWSVHMGSTNEKLFF	TGTGCCTGGAGTGTACACATGGGTTCAACTAATGAAAAACTGTTTTTT
.	.	TRBV18	TRBJ2-3	CASSPTGYTDTQYF	TGTGCCAGCTCACCAACCGGTTACACAGATACGCAGTATTTT
.	.	TRBV28	TRBJ1-4	CATRKGDLFATNEKLFF	TGTGCCACCAGGAAGGGGGACCTCTTTGCAACTAATGAAAAACTGTTTTTT
.	TRBD1	TRBV2	TRBJ2-3	CASSRTGGSDTQYF	TGTGCCAGCAGTCGGACAGGGGGTTCAGATACGCAGTATTTT
.	TRBD2	TRBV18	TRBJ2-1	CASSQMTRDSGGVVF	TGTGCCAGCTCACAGATGACTCGGGATAGCGGGGGGGTCGTCTTC
.	.	TRBV9	TRBJ1-1	CASSVRPAQGTEAFF	TGTGCCAGCAGCGTACGGCCAGCCCAGGGCACTGAAGCTTTCTTT
.	.	TRBV5-1	TRBJ1-5	CASSLGGSGNQPQHF	TGCGCCAGCAGCTTGGGAGGGAGTGGCAATCAGCCCCAGCATTTT
.	.	TRBV5-4	TRBJ1-3	CASSLAGRDSGNTIYF	TGTGCCAGCAGCTTGGCCGGGAGGGACTCTGGAAACACCATATATTTT
.	.	TRBV2	TRBJ1-2	CASPDGRGTPYGYTF	TGTGCCAGTCCTGACGGGCGGGGAACTCCCTATGGCTACACCTTC
few	.	TRBV6-6	TRBJ1-5	CASSPNLGQLDQPQHF	TGTGCCAGCAGTCCCAATCTCGGACAGTTAGATCAGCCCCAGCATTTT
.	.	TRBV6-5	TRBJ1-1	CASRMEPGQEAFF	TGTGCCAGCAGGATGGAGCCGGGACAAGAAGCTTTCTTT
.	TRBD1	TRBV5-8	TRBJ1-4	CASSPTGGAGEKLFF	TGTGCCAGCAGCCCGACAGGGGGAGCGGGTGAAAAACTGTTTTTT
.	TRBD1	TRBV14	TRBJ2-7	CASSAFRTGSYEQYF	TGTGCCAGCAGCGCGTTTAGGACAGGGTCCTACGAGCAGTACTTC
.	.	TRBV29-1	TRBJ1-5	CSVGTDDSNQPQHF	TGCAGCGTTGGGACAGACGATAGCAATCAGCCCCAGCATTTT